The present T cell receptor (beta chain) was sequenced within a study of T-cell memory formation after mild COVID-19. Study results and caveats: SARS-CoV-2 specificity was not confirmed for second-wave clones peaking on day 37. The study found balanced CD4/CD8 in clones contracting day 15 to 85 and a CD4+ lean in later expanders. Detection of some responders pre-infection suggested pre-existing cross-reactive memory T cells participated. Clones which contracted sat mainly in CM and EM if CD4+, and in EMRA if CD8+.

With 3 bases removed from V and 0 bases from J, the gap between germline ends came to 8 bases. CDR1 is DFQATT and CDR2 is SNEGSKA in the germline V gene (reference sequence). This CDR3 spans 13 amino acids. MiXCR, run by TCRdb on the 5' RACE reads, gives a single entry per CDR3 protein. The sample consists of fewer than 600,000 distinct CDR3 sequences, less than 25% of them appearing once. Remarks on this clonotype: Its antigen remains unknown.

The rearrangement links TRBV20-1 to TRBJ2-5, with TRBD1 as a possible D gene (5 bases). Source material: PBMCs or a T cell subset sorted from them (not recorded which). The clonotype was recovered from an adult woman who had mild COVID-19 (a few samples of this study predate the infection). Cell type and time point are not known. CDR3 residues: CSARTAYQETQYF. DNA of the CDR3: TGCAGTGCTAGGACAGCGTACCAAGAGACCCAGTACTTC.